A single sample gave rise to the 15 T cell receptor beta chains below, sequenced in a study of blood T cell repertoires in COVID-19. Produced via immunoSEQ multiplex PCR; TCRdb's table is partial and in-frame only. The repertoire holds fewer than 65,000 clones, approximately 80% seen once, with about a tenth in the top ten. Material for sequencing was peripheral blood. Receptors were obtained from a man under 40 with COVID-19, enrolled during active disease.

CDR3 bases: TGTGCCAGCAGTTACTTTCAGGGCAATTCACCCCTCCACTTT. Residues: CASSYFQGNSPLHF. V gene TRBV6-5 combines with J gene TRBJ1-6, with a tentative D call TRBD1 (5 bases). Between the trimmed V and J ends, which lost 1 base and 7 bases, there was a span of 8 bases. The CDR3 runs to 14 residues. Germline CDR1 is MNHEY and CDR2 is SVGAGI.

The chain joins TRBV27 to TRBJ2-7, with 10 bases lining up with TRBD2. Germline lookup yields CDR1 MNHEY and CDR2 SMNVEV (reference sequence). After removal of 8 bases from V and 3 bases from J, the junction contained 4 bases not matched to a gene. The CDR3 runs to 13 residues. The CDR3 DNA sequence: TGTGCCAGCCGGGGACTAGCGCACTACGAGCAGTACTTC. It encodes CASRGLAHYEQYF.

V is TRBV2 and J is TRBJ1-5; D call uncertain. Per germline, CDR1 SNHLY and CDR2 FYNNEI. This CDR3 is built from 17 residues. Trimming cost V 6 bases and J 0 bases, with 18 bases left between them. CDR3 nucleotides: TGTGCCAGCAGCCTAGAATCCTCGTTAAATAGCAATCAGCCCCAGCATTTT. Translating gives CASSLESSLNSNQPQHF.

A remark on this clone: Other nucleotide sequences from this sample produce the same CDR3. The gene calls are TRBV11-2 and TRBJ1-6, with D maybe TRBD1 (5 bases). This CDR3 has 13 residues. Germline V gene sequence: CDR1 SGHAT, CDR2 FQNNGV. V was pared by 3 bases and J by 8 bases, with 8 bases between. The CDR3 here is CASSLGGDSPLHF. CDR3 coding DNA: TGTGCCAGCAGCTTGGGGGGGGATTCACCCCTCCACTTT.

The rearrangement joins TRBV6-5 to TRBJ2-7, with a possible D match to TRBD2 (5 bases). In germline, CDR1 is MNHEY, CDR2 SVGAGI. CDR3 length: 15 residues. V shed 0 bases and J shed 2 bases, with 11 bases lying between them. CDR3 sequence (DNA): TGTGCCAGCAGTTACTCGATAATCGGGACCTACGAGCAGTACTTC. The encoded protein is CASSYSIIGTYEQYF.

J is TRBJ1-5 and V is TRBV28; D call uncertain. Trimming stripped 7 bases from V and 4 bases from J, with 17 bases between. The CDR3 has 15 residues. Germline V lookup: CDR1 MDHEN, CDR2 SYDVKM. CDR3 sequence: CASIPGGSGNQPQHF. The CDR3, as DNA: TGTGCCAGCATACCCGGCGGATCTGGTAATCAGCCCCAGCATTTT.

The chain links TRBV27 to TRBJ1-2; unclear D gene. Germline CDR1 and CDR2: MNHEY and SMNVEV (reference sequence). Trimming took off 6 bases at V and 8 bases at J, with 22 bases between the two ends. CDR3 length: 15 residues. The CDR3 spells CASRQRTRVIGGYTF. As DNA, the CDR3 is TGTGCCAGCAGACAACGGACGCGGGTGATTGGGGGCTACACCTTC.

The chain employs TRBV30 and TRBJ2-7, with a tentative D call TRBD1 (6 bases). The CDR3 loop spans 14 amino acids. CDR1 GTSNPN and CDR2 SVGIG come from the germline V gene (reference sequence). Trimming shortened V by 3 bases and J by 0 bases, and 12 bases separated the two germline ends. In DNA, the CDR3 is TGTGCCTGGAGCCGCAGGGGTTTCTCCTACGAGCAGTACTTC. It specifies CAWSRRGFSYEQYF.

V gene TRBV19 combines with J gene TRBJ2-1, with TRBD2 matching over 16 bases. The CDR3 contains 17 residues. Germline V gene sequence: CDR1 LNHDA, CDR2 SQIVND (reference sequence). V shed 7 bases, J shed 6 bases, and the junction held 9 bases outside the gene matches. CDR3 loop: CASKGTSGRAVLNEQFF. The CDR3 nucleotides are TGTGCCAGTAAGGGGACTAGCGGGAGGGCCGTGCTCAATGAGCAGTTCTTC.

This chain joins TRBV5-6 and TRBJ1-1; 9 bases are shared with TRBD1. This CDR3 contains 15 residues. Trimming removed 7 bases from V and 5 bases from J; junction bases left unmatched: 12. Germline V gene sequence: CDR1 SGHDT, CDR2 YYEEEE. The CDR3 nucleotides read TGTGCCAGCTTAGGAACAGGGGGCGCGGAAACTGAAGCTTTCTTT. It encodes CASLGTGGAETEAFF. Filled out from reference TRBV5-6 and TRBJ1-1, the complete variable domain reads DAGVTQSPTHLIKTRGQQVTLRCSPKSGHDTVSWYQQALGQGPQFIFQYYEEEERQRGNFPDRFSGHQFPNYSSELNVNALLLGDSALYLCASLGTGGAETEAFFGQGTRLTVV.

There are a few counts of this clone. The chain employs TRBV7-8 and TRBJ1-1; D possibly corresponds to TRBD1 (6 bases). Trimming cost V 5 bases and J 6 bases, with 25 bases left between them. Per the germline V gene, CDR1 is SGHVS and CDR2 is FQNEAQ. The CDR3 extends over 17 amino acids. The CDR3 loop reads CASSQQRRTDRGAEAFF. The CDR3 nucleotides are TGTGCCAGCAGCCAACAACGACGGACAGACCGTGGGGCTGAAGCTTTCTTT.

The V and J genes are TRBV24-1 and TRBJ2-1; TRBD1 agrees at 7 bases. Germline V gives CDR1 KGHDR, CDR2 SFDVKD. V lost 2 bases and J lost 4; bases outside the gene matches: 4. CDR3 length: 15 residues. The CDR3 nucleotides read TGTGCCACCAGTGATTCAGGCAGGGGGTACAATGAGCAGTTCTTC. It translates to CATSDSGRGYNEQFF.

This chain links TRBV2 with TRBJ2-7; 7 nucleotides agree with TRBD1. The CDR3 has 17 residues. Germline values: CDR1 SNHLY, CDR2 FYNNEI. The trim removed 0 bases at V and 7 bases at J, leaving 15 bases unmatched. The CDR3 loop reads CASSEALPRTTRGEQYF. Written as DNA, the CDR3 is TGTGCCAGCAGTGAAGCGCTTCCGCGTACGACCAGGGGGGAGCAGTACTTC. Using reference TRBV2 and TRBJ2-7 for the parts outside the CDR3, the full variable domain is EPEVTQTPSHQVTQMGQEVILRCVPISNHLYFYWYRQILGQKVEFLVSFYNNEISEKSEIFDDQFSVERPDGSNFTLKIRSTKLEDSAMYFCASSEALPRTTRGEQYFGPGTRLTVT.

This clone is a singleton in its sample. The V and J genes are TRBV19 and TRBJ1-6; D perhaps matches TRBD1 (5 bases). The V and J ends lost 7 bases and 3 bases respectively, with 10 bases between them. The germline V gene has CDR1 LNHDA and CDR2 SQIVND (reference sequence). The CDR3 contains 14 residues. DNA of the CDR3: TGTGCCAGTACGACAGATATCTATAATTCACCCCTCCACTTT. As protein: CASTTDIYNSPLHF.

The chain couples TRBV6-1 to TRBJ2-3; 8 nucleotides match TRBD1. This CDR3 has 17 amino acids. Germline CDR1 is MNHNS and CDR2 is SASEGT. The V segment lost 4 bases and the J segment 4 bases; nucleotides outside the gene matches: 13. In nucleotides, the CDR3 is TGTGCCAGCAGTGCAAGACGGACAGGGCAGGCGGCAGATACGCAGTATTTT. Its translation: CASSARRTGQAADTQYF.